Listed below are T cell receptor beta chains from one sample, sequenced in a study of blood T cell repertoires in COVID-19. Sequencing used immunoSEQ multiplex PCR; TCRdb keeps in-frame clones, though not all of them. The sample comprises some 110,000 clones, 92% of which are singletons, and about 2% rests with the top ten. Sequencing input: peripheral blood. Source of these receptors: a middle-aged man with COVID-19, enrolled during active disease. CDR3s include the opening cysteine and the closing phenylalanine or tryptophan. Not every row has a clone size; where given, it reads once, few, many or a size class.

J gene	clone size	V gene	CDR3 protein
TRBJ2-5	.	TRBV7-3	CASSSPSGGGVQETQYF
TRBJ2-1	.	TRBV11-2	CASSLTRYSEQFF
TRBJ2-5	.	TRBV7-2	CASSLGGARETQYF
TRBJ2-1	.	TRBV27	CASSLGPPNEQFF
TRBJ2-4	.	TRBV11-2	CASSLVFGAGAAKNIQYF
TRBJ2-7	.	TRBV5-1	CASSVGTSGAYEQYF
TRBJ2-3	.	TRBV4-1	CASSTGANTDTQYF
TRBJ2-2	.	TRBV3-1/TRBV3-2	CASSLRLRGTGELFF
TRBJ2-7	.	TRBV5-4	CASSPGAGTGGREQYF
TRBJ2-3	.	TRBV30	CAWSKKTGGTDTQYF
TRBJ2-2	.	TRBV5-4	CASSPRQTGELFF
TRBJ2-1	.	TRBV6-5	CASSRSPGVEQFF
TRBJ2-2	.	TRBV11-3	CASSVGQSTGELFF
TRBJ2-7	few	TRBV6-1	CASSEGAGGGVADSYEQYF
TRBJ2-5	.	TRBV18	CASSPEGARETQYF
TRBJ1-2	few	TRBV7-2	CASSPDGDTELNYGYTF
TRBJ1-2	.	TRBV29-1	CSASDRGFGYTF
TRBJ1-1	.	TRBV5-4	CASSQGGKTEAFF
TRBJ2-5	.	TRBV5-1	CASREGAGETQYF
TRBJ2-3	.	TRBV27	CASSPGGGTDTQYF
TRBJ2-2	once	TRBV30	CAWSVLHPGELFF
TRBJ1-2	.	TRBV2	CASARGLGIGYTF
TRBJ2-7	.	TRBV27	CASSPLESGAYEQYF
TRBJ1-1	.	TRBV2	CASSYLGWNTEAFF
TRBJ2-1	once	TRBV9	CASSHIAGAVGNEQFF
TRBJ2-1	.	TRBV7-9	CASSLAYTEQFF
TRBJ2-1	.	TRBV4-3	CASSQDPSGSSYNEQFF
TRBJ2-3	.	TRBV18	CASSPPVREGSTDTQYF
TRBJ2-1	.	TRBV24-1	CATSELGSRGDEQFF
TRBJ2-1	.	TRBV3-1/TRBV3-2	CASSPDLAGGLNEQFF
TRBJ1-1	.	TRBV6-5	CASRRSRDTEAFF
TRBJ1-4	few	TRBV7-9	CASSLAAGENEKLFF
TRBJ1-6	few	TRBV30	CALGINDSPLHF